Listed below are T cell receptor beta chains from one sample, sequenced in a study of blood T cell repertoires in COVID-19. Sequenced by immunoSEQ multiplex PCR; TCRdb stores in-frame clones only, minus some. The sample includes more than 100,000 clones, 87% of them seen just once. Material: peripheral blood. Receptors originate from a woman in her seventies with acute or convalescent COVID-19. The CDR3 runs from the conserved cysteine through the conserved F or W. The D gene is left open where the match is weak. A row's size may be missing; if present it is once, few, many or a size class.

CDR3 protein: CASNRDSGETQYF
CDR3 DNA: TGTGCCAGCAATAGGGACAGCGGAGAGACCCAGTACTTC
clone size: .
D gene: TRBD1
J gene: TRBJ2-5
V gene: TRBV2

CDR3 protein: CASSIRGNSPLHF
CDR3 DNA: TGTGCCAGCAGTATAAGGGGGAATTCACCCCTCCACTTT
clone size: .
D gene: .
J gene: TRBJ1-6
V gene: TRBV28

CDR3 protein: CASSGTGLDTEAFF
CDR3 DNA: TGCGCCAGCAGCGGGACAGGGTTGGACACTGAAGCTTTCTTT
clone size: .
D gene: TRBD1
J gene: TRBJ1-1
V gene: TRBV5-1

CDR3 protein: CASSRRTGADTEAFF
CDR3 DNA: TGTGCCAGCAGTCGACGGACAGGGGCGGACACTGAAGCTTTCTTT
clone size: .
D gene: TRBD1
J gene: TRBJ1-1
V gene: TRBV6-6

CDR3 protein: CASSQQGDSPLHF
CDR3 DNA: TGTGCCAGCAGTCAACAGGGTGACTCACCCCTCCACTTT
clone size: .
D gene: .
J gene: TRBJ1-6
V gene: TRBV27

CDR3 protein: CASSAPGLNSPLHF
CDR3 DNA: TGTGCCAGCAGTGCGCCAGGCCTTAATTCACCCCTCCACTTT
clone size: .
D gene: .
J gene: TRBJ1-6
V gene: TRBV28

CDR3 protein: CATSDTRTGNYGYTF
CDR3 DNA: TGTGCCACCAGTGATACCCGGACAGGGAACTATGGCTACACCTTC
clone size: .
D gene: TRBD1
J gene: TRBJ1-2
V gene: TRBV24-1

CDR3 protein: CASSTSGTAVGGYTF
CDR3 DNA: TGTGCCAGTAGTACTTCCGGGACTGCGGTCGGGGGCTACACCTTC
clone size: .
D gene: .
J gene: TRBJ1-2
V gene: TRBV19

CDR3 protein: CASTVTSHQDTQYF
CDR3 DNA: TGTGCCAGTACCGTGACTAGCCATCAAGATACGCAGTATTTT
clone size: .
D gene: TRBD2
J gene: TRBJ2-3
V gene: TRBV19

CDR3 protein: CASSEALQGQPQHF
CDR3 DNA: TGTGCCAGCAGTGAAGCGCTTCAGGGCCAGCCCCAGCATTTT
clone size: .
D gene: .
J gene: TRBJ1-5
V gene: TRBV2

CDR3 protein: CASSPGTGDNEQFF
CDR3 DNA: TGTGCCAGCAGCCCCGGGACAGGTGACAATGAGCAGTTCTTC
clone size: .
D gene: TRBD1
J gene: TRBJ2-1
V gene: TRBV5-4

CDR3 protein: CASSTERTGDLPGSYEQYF
CDR3 DNA: TGTGCCAGCAGCACCGAGAGGACAGGGGACCTCCCCGGCTCCTACGAGCAGTACTTC
clone size: .
D gene: TRBD1
J gene: TRBJ2-7
V gene: TRBV6-2/TRBV6-3

CDR3 protein: CASSSPGTSGGHEQYF
CDR3 DNA: TGTGCCAGCAGCTCGCCCGGGACTAGCGGGGGGCACGAGCAGTACTTC
clone size: .
D gene: TRBD2
J gene: TRBJ2-7
V gene: TRBV5-4

CDR3 protein: CATREQQNEKLFF
CDR3 DNA: TGTGCCACCCGGGAACAGCAGAATGAAAAACTGTTTTTT
clone size: .
D gene: .
J gene: TRBJ1-4
V gene: TRBV10-3

CDR3 protein: CASSLIGRTGSGNEQFF
CDR3 DNA: TGCGCCAGCAGCTTAATCGGAAGGACAGGGTCGGGCAATGAGCAGTTCTTC
clone size: .
D gene: TRBD1
J gene: TRBJ2-1
V gene: TRBV5-1

CDR3 protein: CASSIDRSEAFF
CDR3 DNA: TGTGCCAGTAGTATAGATAGGAGTGAAGCTTTCTTT
clone size: .
D gene: .
J gene: TRBJ1-1
V gene: TRBV19

CDR3 protein: CASSNQGMNTEAFF
CDR3 DNA: TGCGCCAGCAGCAATCAGGGGATGAACACTGAAGCTTTCTTT
clone size: .
D gene: .
J gene: TRBJ1-1
V gene: TRBV5-1

CDR3 protein: CASSSRGGSSYEQYF
CDR3 DNA: TGTGCCAGCAGTTCAAGGGGAGGGAGCTCCTACGAGCAGTACTTC
clone size: .
D gene: TRBD2
J gene: TRBJ2-7
V gene: TRBV28

CDR3 protein: CASSWDRGDGYTF
CDR3 DNA: TGTGCCAGCAGCTGGGACAGGGGAGACGGCTACACCTTC
clone size: .
D gene: TRBD1
J gene: TRBJ1-2
V gene: TRBV11-2

CDR3 protein: CASSRGASGGSNTGELFF
CDR3 DNA: TGTGCCAGCAGCCGCGGCGCTAGCGGGGGAAGCAACACCGGGGAGCTGTTTTTT
clone size: .
D gene: TRBD2
J gene: TRBJ2-2
V gene: TRBV5-4

CDR3 protein: CASSWTSGVDNEQFF
CDR3 DNA: TGTGCCAGCAGCTGGACTAGCGGCGTCGACAATGAGCAGTTCTTC
clone size: .
D gene: TRBD2
J gene: TRBJ2-1
V gene: TRBV11-2

CDR3 protein: CASSEPNYGYTF
CDR3 DNA: TGTGCCAGCAGTGAGCCCAACTATGGCTACACCTTC
clone size: once
D gene: .
J gene: TRBJ1-2
V gene: TRBV6-2/TRBV6-3

CDR3 protein: CASSQGWSNEKLFF
CDR3 DNA: TGTGCCAGCAGCCAAGGTTGGAGTAATGAAAAACTGTTTTTT
clone size: .
D gene: .
J gene: TRBJ1-4
V gene: TRBV3-1/TRBV3-2

CDR3 protein: CASSLTGASTDTQYF
CDR3 DNA: TGCGCCAGCAGCTTGACGGGAGCTAGCACAGATACGCAGTATTTT
clone size: .
D gene: .
J gene: TRBJ2-3
V gene: TRBV5-1

CDR3 protein: CAWRKMGTGAAFF
CDR3 DNA: TGTGCCTGGAGGAAAATGGGAACAGGGGCAGCTTTCTTT
clone size: .
D gene: TRBD1
J gene: TRBJ1-1
V gene: TRBV30

CDR3 protein: CASSTTGDLGPQHF
CDR3 DNA: TGTGCCAGCAGTACAACAGGGGACTTAGGGCCCCAGCATTTT
clone size: .
D gene: TRBD1
J gene: TRBJ1-5
V gene: TRBV28

CDR3 protein: CSVLEIGELFF
CDR3 DNA: TGCAGTGTATTAGAGATTGGGGAGCTGTTTTTT
clone size: .
D gene: .
J gene: TRBJ2-2
V gene: TRBV20-1

CDR3 protein: CSAYRGGYTF
CDR3 DNA: TGCAGTGCTTACAGGGGCGGCTACACCTTC
clone size: .
D gene: TRBD1
J gene: TRBJ1-2
V gene: TRBV20-1

CDR3 protein: CASSEMVAGSTEAFF
CDR3 DNA: TGTGCCAGCAGTGAAATGGTCGCAGGTAGCACTGAAGCTTTCTTT
clone size: few
D gene: .
J gene: TRBJ1-1
V gene: TRBV6-1

CDR3 protein: CASSEAGLGTEAFF
CDR3 DNA: TGCGCCAGCAGTGAGGCGGGATTGGGCACTGAAGCTTTCTTT
clone size: .
D gene: .
J gene: TRBJ1-1
V gene: TRBV10-1

CDR3 protein: CATSEGQGASQPQHF
CDR3 DNA: TGTGCCACCAGTGAGGGACAGGGGGCTAGTCAGCCCCAGCATTTT
clone size: .
D gene: TRBD1
J gene: TRBJ1-5
V gene: TRBV24-1

CDR3 protein: CASSPTGTSGNTIYF
CDR3 DNA: TGTGCCAGCAGTCCCACAGGGACCTCTGGAAACACCATATATTTT
clone size: .
D gene: .
J gene: TRBJ1-3
V gene: TRBV28

CDR3 protein: CASSGSQGIKDEQFF
CDR3 DNA: TGCGCCAGCAGTGGTTCACAGGGAATTAAGGATGAGCAGTTCTTC
clone size: .
D gene: .
J gene: TRBJ2-1
V gene: TRBV5-1

CDR3 protein: CASSTPQGRLYEQYF
CDR3 DNA: TGTGCCAGCAGTACCCCTCAGGGGCGACTCTACGAGCAGTACTTC
clone size: .
D gene: .
J gene: TRBJ2-7
V gene: TRBV28

CDR3 protein: CASSSPLGTGIGELFF
CDR3 DNA: TGCGCCAGCAGCTCCCCTCTGGGGACAGGGATTGGGGAGCTGTTTTTT
clone size: .
D gene: TRBD1
J gene: TRBJ2-2
V gene: TRBV5-1

CDR3 protein: CASRSARDQGYGYTF
CDR3 DNA: TGTGCCAGCAGATCAGCCCGGGACCAGGGGTATGGCTACACCTTC
clone size: .
D gene: .
J gene: TRBJ1-2
V gene: TRBV6-5

CDR3 protein: CASSRTGGSTDTQYF
CDR3 DNA: TGTGCCAGCTCACGTACAGGGGGCAGCACAGATACGCAGTATTTT
clone size: .
D gene: TRBD1
J gene: TRBJ2-3
V gene: TRBV18

CDR3 protein: CATSDSREGLNIQYF
CDR3 DNA: TGTGCCACCAGTGATTCCCGAGAGGGCCTAAACATTCAGTACTTC
clone size: .
D gene: .
J gene: TRBJ2-4
V gene: TRBV24-1

CDR3 protein: CAWKRTIIGNTIYF
CDR3 DNA: TGTGCCTGGAAAAGGACTATTATTGGGAACACCATATATTTT
clone size: .
D gene: .
J gene: TRBJ1-3
V gene: TRBV30

CDR3 protein: CASSPSLDRTNSPLHF
CDR3 DNA: TGTGCCAGCAGCCCATCATTGGACAGAACTAATTCACCCCTCCACTTT
clone size: few
D gene: .
J gene: TRBJ1-6
V gene: TRBV11-1

CDR3 protein: CASSPRTSGGIGTDTQYF
CDR3 DNA: TGTGCCAGCTCACCGCGGACTAGCGGGGGGATAGGCACAGATACGCAGTATTTT
clone size: .
D gene: TRBD2
J gene: TRBJ2-3
V gene: TRBV18

CDR3 protein: CASSLGQVWNTIYF
CDR3 DNA: TGTGCCAGCAGTTTAGGACAGGTCTGGAACACCATATATTTT
clone size: .
D gene: TRBD1
J gene: TRBJ1-3
V gene: TRBV28

CDR3 protein: CASRSGGGYSNQPQHF
CDR3 DNA: TGTGCCAGTAGATCGGGGGGGGGATATAGCAATCAGCCCCAGCATTTT
clone size: .
D gene: .
J gene: TRBJ1-5
V gene: TRBV19